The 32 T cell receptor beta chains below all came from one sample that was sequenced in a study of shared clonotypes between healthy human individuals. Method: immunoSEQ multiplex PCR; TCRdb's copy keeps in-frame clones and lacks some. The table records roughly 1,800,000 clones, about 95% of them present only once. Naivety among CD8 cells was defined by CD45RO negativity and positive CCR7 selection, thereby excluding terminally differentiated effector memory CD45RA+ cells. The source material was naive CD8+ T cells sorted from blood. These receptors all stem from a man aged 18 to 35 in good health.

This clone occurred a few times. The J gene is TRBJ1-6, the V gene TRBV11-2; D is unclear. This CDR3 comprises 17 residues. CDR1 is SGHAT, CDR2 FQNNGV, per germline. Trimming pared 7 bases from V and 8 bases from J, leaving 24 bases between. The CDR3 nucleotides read TGTGCCAGCAATTGGGGAGGGAGGGTAGCTATAGATTCACCCCTCCACTTT. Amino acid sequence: CASNWGGRVAIDSPLHF.

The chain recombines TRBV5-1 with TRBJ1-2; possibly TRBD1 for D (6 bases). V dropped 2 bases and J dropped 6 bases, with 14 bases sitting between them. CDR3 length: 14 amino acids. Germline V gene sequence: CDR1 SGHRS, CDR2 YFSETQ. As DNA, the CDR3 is TGCGCCAGCAGCTTTCTTAGCAGGGGCGATGGCTACACCTTC. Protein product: CASSFLSRGDGYTF.

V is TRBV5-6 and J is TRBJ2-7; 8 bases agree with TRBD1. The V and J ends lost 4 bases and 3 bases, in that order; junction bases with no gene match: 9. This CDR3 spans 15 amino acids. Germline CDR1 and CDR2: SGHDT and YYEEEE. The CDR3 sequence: CASSTDRELDYEQYF. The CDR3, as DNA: TGTGCCAGCAGCACGGACAGGGAACTTGACTACGAGCAGTACTTC.

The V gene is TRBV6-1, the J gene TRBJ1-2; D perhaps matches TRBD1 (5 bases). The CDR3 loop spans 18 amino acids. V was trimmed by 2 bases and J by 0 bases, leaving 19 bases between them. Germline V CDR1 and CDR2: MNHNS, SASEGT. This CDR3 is CASSEPPGGVGANYGYTF. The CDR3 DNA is TGTGCCAGCAGTGAACCCCCTGGGGGTGTAGGAGCTAACTATGGCTACACCTTC.

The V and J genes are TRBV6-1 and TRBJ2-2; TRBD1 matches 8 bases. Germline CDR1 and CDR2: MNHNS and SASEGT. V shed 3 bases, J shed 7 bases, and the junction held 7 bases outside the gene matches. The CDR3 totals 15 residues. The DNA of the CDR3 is TGTGCCAGCAGTGACCGCGGACAGGGTGGCGGGGAGCTGTTTTTT. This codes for CASSDRGQGGGELFF.

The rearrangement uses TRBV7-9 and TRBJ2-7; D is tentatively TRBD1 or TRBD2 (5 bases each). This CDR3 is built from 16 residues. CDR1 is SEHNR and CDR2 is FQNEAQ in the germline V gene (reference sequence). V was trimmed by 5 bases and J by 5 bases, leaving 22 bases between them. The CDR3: CASSNLLTGDGDEQYF. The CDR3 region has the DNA TGTGCCAGCAGCAACCTACTAACAGGTGACGGGGACGAGCAGTACTTC.

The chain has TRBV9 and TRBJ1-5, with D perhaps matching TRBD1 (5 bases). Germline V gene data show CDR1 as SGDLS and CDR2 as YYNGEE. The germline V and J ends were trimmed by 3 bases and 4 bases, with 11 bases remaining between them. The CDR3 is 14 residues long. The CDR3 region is CASSESGQNQPQHF. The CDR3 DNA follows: TGTGCCAGCAGCGAATCAGGGCAGAATCAGCCCCAGCATTTT.

The CDR3 loop is CASSELGDETQYF. CDR3 DNA sequence: TGCGCCAGCAGTGAGTTGGGAGATGAGACCCAGTACTTC. V gene TRBV10-1 combines with J gene TRBJ2-5; tentative D call: TRBD2 (5 bases). The V end lost 1 base, the J end lost 5 bases, and 8 bases lay between the germline ends. Germline V lookup: CDR1 WNHNN, CDR2 SYGVQD (reference sequence). The CDR3 loop spans 13 amino acids.

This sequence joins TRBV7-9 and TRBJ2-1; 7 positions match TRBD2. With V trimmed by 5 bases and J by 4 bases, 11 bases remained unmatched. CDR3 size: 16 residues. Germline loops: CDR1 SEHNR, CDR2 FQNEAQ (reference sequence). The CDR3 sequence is CASSQGDYDPYNEQFF. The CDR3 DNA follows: TGTGCCAGCAGCCAAGGGGACTACGACCCGTACAATGAGCAGTTCTTC.

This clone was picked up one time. The CDR3 here is CASAGTGETQYF. The CDR3 DNA follows: TGTGCCAGCGCAGGGACGGGAGAGACCCAGTACTTC. The V gene is TRBV27, the J gene TRBJ2-5; D tentatively reads TRBD1 or TRBD2 (5 bases each). Between the trimmed V and J ends, which lost 8 bases and 4 bases, there was a span of 11 bases. Germline assignment: CDR1 MNHEY and CDR2 SMNVEV (reference sequence). The CDR3 is 12 residues long.

The CDR3 coding sequence is TGTGCCAGCTCACGGATGGACAGGGGAGGAACTGAAGCTTTCTTT. It translates to CASSRMDRGGTEAFF. The chain joins TRBV18 to TRBJ1-1, with 9 positions matching TRBD1. The CDR3 is 15 residues long. V was clipped by 4 bases and J by 5 bases; unmatched bases: 8. The germline V gene encodes CDR1 KGHSH and CDR2 LQKENI.

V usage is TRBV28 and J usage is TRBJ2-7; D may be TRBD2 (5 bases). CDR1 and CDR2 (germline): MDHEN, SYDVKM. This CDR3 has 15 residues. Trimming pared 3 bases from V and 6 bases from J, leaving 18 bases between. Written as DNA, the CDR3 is TGTGCCAGCAGTTTCCTGGAGGCGGGTCCCTCCGAGCAGTACTTC. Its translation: CASSFLEAGPSEQYF.

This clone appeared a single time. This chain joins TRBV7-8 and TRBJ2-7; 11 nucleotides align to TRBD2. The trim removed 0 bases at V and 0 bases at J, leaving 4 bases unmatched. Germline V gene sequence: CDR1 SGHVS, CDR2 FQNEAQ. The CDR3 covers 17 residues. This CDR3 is CASSLAPLAGGSYEQYF. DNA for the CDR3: TGTGCCAGCAGCTTAGCGCCTCTAGCGGGGGGCTCCTACGAGCAGTACTTC. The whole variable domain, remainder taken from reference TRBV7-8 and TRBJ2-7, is GAGVSQSPRYKVAKRGQDVALRCDPISGHVSLFWYQQALGQGPEFLTYFQNEAQLDKSGLPSDRFFAERPEGSVSTLKIQRTQQEDSAVYLCASSLAPLAGGSYEQYFGPGTRLTVT.

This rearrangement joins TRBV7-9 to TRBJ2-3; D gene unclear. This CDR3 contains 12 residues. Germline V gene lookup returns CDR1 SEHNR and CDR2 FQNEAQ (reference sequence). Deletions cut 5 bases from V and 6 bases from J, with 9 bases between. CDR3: CASSRPGDTQYF. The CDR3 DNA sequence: TGTGCCAGCAGCCGGCCTGGGGATACGCAGTATTTT.

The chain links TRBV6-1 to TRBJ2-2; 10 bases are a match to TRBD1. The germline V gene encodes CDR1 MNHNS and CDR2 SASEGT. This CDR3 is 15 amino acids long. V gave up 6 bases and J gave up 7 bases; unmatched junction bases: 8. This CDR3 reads CASSSGQGTGGELFF. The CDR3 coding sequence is TGTGCCAGCAGCTCGGGACAGGGGACCGGCGGGGAGCTGTTTTTT.

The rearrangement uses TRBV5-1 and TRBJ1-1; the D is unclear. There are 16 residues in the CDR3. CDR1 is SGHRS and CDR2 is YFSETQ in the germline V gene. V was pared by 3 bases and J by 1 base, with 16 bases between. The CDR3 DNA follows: TGCGCCAGCAGCTGGTGGGCAGGAAACTCGAACACTGAAGCTTTCTTT. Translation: CASSWWAGNSNTEAFF.

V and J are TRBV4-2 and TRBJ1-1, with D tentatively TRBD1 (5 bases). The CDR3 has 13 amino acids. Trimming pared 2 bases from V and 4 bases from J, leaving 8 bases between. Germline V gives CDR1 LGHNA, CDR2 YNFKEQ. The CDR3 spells CASSQQGPTEAFF. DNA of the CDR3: TGTGCCAGCAGCCAACAGGGCCCCACTGAAGCTTTCTTT.

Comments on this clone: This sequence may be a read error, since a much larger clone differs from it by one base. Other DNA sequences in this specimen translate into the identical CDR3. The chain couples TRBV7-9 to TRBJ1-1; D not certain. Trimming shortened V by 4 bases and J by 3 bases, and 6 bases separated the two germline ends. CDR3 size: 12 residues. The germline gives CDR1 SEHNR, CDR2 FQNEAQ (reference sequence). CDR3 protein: CASSYGDTEAFF. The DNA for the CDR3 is TGTGCCAGCAGCTATGGGGACACTGAAGCTTTCTTT.

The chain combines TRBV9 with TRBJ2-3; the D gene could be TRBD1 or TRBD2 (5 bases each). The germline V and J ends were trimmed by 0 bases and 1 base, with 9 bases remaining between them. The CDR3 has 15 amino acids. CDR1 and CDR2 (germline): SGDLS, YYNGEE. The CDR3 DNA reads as TGTGCCAGCAGCGTAGACGGGGCCGGCACAGATACGCAGTATTTT. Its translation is CASSVDGAGTDTQYF.

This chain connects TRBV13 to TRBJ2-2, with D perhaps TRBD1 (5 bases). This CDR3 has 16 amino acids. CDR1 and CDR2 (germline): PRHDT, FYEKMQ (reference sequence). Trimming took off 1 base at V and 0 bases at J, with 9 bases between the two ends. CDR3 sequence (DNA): TGTGCCAGCAGCTTAGCAGGGCCTGCGAACACCGGGGAGCTGTTTTTT. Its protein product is CASSLAGPANTGELFF.

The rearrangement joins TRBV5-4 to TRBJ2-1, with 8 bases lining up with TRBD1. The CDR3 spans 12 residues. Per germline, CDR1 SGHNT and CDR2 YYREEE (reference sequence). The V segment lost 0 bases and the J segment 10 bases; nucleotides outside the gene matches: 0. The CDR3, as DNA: TGTGCCAGCAGCTTGGGGACAGGGGAGCAGTTCTTC. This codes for CASSLGTGEQFF. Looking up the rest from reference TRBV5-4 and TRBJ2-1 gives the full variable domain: ETGVTQSPTHLIKTRGQQVTLRCSSQSGHNTVSWYQQALGQGPQFIFQYYREEENGRGNFPPRFSGLQFPNYSSELNVNALELDDSALYLCASSLGTGEQFFGPGTRLTVL.

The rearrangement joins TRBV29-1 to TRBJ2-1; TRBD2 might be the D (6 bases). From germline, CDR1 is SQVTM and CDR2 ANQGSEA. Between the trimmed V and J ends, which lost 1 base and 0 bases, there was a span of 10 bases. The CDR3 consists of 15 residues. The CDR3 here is CSVEGGGDSYNEQFF. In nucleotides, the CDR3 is TGCAGCGTTGAAGGCGGAGGGGACTCCTACAATGAGCAGTTCTTC.

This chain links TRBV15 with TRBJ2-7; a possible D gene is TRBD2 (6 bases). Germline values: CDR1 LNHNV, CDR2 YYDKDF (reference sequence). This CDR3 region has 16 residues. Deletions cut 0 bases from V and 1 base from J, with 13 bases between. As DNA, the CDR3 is TGTGCCACCAGCAGAGATTCCGGAGGGACTTCCTACGAGCAGTACTTC. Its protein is CATSRDSGGTSYEQYF.

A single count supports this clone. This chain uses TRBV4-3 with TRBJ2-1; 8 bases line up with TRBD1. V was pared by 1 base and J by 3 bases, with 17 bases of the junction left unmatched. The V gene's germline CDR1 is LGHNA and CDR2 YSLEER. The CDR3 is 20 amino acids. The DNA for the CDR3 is TGCGCCAGCAGCCAAGTATCTAACCCTGGGACAGGAGCCTTCTACAATGAGCAGTTCTTC. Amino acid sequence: CASSQVSNPGTGAFYNEQFF.

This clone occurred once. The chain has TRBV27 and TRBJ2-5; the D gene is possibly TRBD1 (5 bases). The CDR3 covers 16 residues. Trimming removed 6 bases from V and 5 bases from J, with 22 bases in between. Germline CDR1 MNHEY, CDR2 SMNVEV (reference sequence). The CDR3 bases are TGTGCCAGCAGAAGGGGAAGACCCGCCGGTACGGAGACCCAGTACTTC. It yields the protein CASRRGRPAGTETQYF.

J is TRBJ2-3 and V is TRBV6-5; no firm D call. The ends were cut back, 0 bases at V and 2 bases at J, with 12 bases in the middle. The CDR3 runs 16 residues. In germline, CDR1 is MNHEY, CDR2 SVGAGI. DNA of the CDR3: TGTGCCAGCAGTTACTCGGCCGGGTTGAACACAGATACGCAGTATTTT. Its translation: CASSYSAGLNTDTQYF.

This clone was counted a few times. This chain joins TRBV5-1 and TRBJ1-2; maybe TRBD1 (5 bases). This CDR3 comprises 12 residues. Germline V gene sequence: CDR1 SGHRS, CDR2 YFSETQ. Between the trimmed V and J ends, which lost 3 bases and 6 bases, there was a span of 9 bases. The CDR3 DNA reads TGCGCCAGCAGCTCAACAGGTGATGGCTACACCTTC. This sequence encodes CASSSTGDGYTF.

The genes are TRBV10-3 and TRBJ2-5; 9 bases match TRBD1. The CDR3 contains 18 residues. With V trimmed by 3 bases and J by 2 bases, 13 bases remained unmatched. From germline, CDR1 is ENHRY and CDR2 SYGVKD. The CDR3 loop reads CAISDIIRDRVAQETQYF. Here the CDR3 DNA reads TGTGCCATCAGTGACATAATCCGGGACAGGGTTGCACAAGAGACCCAGTACTTC.

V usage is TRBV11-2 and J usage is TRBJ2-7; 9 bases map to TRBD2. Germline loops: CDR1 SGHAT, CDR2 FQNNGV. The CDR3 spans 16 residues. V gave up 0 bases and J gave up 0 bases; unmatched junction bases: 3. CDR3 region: CASSLDLGLASYEQYF. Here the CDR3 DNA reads TGTGCCAGCAGCTTAGATCTGGGACTAGCCTCCTACGAGCAGTACTTC.

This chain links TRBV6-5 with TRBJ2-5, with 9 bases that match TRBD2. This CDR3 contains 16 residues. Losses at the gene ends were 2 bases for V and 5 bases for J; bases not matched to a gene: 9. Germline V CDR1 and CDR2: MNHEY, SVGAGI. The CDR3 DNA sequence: TGTGCCAGCAGTTACGTAGCGGGGGCCCCAAGGGAGACCCAGTACTTC. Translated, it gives CASSYVAGAPRETQYF.

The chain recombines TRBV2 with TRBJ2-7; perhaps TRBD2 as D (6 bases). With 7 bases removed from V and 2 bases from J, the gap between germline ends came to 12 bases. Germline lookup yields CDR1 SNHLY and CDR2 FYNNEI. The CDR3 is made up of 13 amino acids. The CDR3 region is CASKSGGTYEQYF. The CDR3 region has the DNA TGTGCCAGCAAATCCGGGGGAACCTACGAGCAGTACTTC. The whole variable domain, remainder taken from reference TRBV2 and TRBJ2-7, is EPEVTQTPSHQVTQMGQEVILRCVPISNHLYFYWYRQILGQKVEFLVSFYNNEISEKSEIFDDQFSVERPDGSNFTLKIRSTKLEDSAMYFCASKSGGTYEQYFGPGTRLTVT.

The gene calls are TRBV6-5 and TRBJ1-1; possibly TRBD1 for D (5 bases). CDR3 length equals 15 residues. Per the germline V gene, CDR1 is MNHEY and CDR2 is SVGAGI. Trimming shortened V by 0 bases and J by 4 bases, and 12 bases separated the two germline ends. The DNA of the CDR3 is TGTGCCAGCAGTTACTCGAACATGGGGGGCACTGAAGCTTTCTTT. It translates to CASSYSNMGGTEAFF.